One and the same sample provided the 22 T cell receptor beta chains below, sequenced in a study of post-analysis software for immune sequencing data. General observations from the study: Roughly 5 TRBV segments, TRBV5-6, TRBV5-1 and TRBV20-1 among them, were found more frequent in patients than controls.

Their target antigens are unknown. Tagging with unique molecular identifiers was a feature of the TCR beta cDNA libraries. TCRdb called the PCR reads again in MiXCR, with one record for every CDR3 protein. The sample carries 650,000 to 850,000 distinct CDR3 sequences, 35% to 55% recorded once. The sample comprised blood. These receptor sequences come from a girl aged 5-17 years with multiple sclerosis.

CDR3 sequence reads: CASSLAPELYF. CDR3 sequence (DNA): TGTGCCAGCAGCTTAGCGCCCGAATTGTACTTC. The V and J genes are TRBV7-2 and TRBJ2-5; D ambiguous. The germline gives CDR1 SGHTA, CDR2 FQGNSA. Trimming pared 0 bases from V and 13 bases from J, leaving 9 bases between. The CDR3 covers 11 residues.

This clonotype was detected only a few times. This chain joins TRBV15 and TRBJ2-3; a possible D gene is TRBD2 (6 bases). Trimming removed 5 bases from V and 1 base from J, with 16 bases in between. The CDR3 has 16 residues. Germline V gene lookup returns CDR1 LNHNV and CDR2 YYDKDF (reference sequence). CDR3 region: CATSDSGWGGTDTQYF. CDR3 bases: TGTGCCACCAGCGACTCCGGGTGGGGGGGCACAGATACGCAGTATTTT. The full variable domain, rest sourced from reference TRBV15 and TRBJ2-3, is DAMVIQNPRYQVTQFGKPVTLSCSQTLNHNVMYWYQQKSSQAPKLLFHYYDKDFNNEADTPDNFQSRRPNTSFCFLDIRSPGLGDTAMYLCATSDSGWGGTDTQYFGPGTRLTVL.

This clonotype has a handful of counts. The chain employs TRBV29-1 and TRBJ1-1; D not certain. CDR3 length equals 10 residues. Trimming took off 6 bases at V and 10 bases at J, with 12 bases between the two ends. CDR1 and CDR2 from the germline V gene are SQVTM and ANQGSEA. CDR3 coding DNA: TGCAGCGTAGCCGAGTTGGGAGCTTTCTTT. It specifies CSVAELGAFF.

The rearrangement links TRBV6-1 to TRBJ1-1; D remains ambiguous. CDR1 is MNHNS, CDR2 SASEGT, per germline. This CDR3 contains 14 residues. V was shortened by 5 bases and J by 0 bases, with 10 bases between the two germline ends. The CDR3 loop is CASSPLSMNTEAFF. The CDR3 DNA sequence: TGTGCCAGCAGTCCTCTTTCGATGAACACTGAAGCTTTCTTT.

This clonotype appeared once. This chain links TRBV6-1 with TRBJ2-1; weak D call: TRBD2 (6 bases). CDR1 and CDR2 from the germline V gene are MNHNS and SASEGT. V dropped 4 bases and J dropped 3 bases, with 19 bases sitting between them. The CDR3 extends over 17 amino acids. The CDR3 reads CASSALRTGEIYNEQFF. The CDR3 nucleotides are TGTGCCAGCAGTGCACTACGAACGGGGGAAATCTACAATGAGCAGTTCTTC.

The chain recombines TRBV29-1 with TRBJ2-3, with 7 bases fitting TRBD1. In germline, CDR1 is SQVTM, CDR2 ANQGSEA. V shed 8 bases and J 0 bases; nucleotides not matched to a gene: 5. The CDR3 is 13 residues long. The CDR3 spells CSFDRESTDTQYF. The DNA for the CDR3 is TGCAGCTTCGACAGGGAGAGCACAGATACGCAGTATTTT.

The chain combines TRBV5-1 with TRBJ1-1; TRBD1 might be the D (5 bases). Trimming left V 0 bases short and J 6 bases short, with 12 bases between. CDR1 and CDR2 from the germline V gene are SGHRS and YFSETQ. This CDR3 comprises 14 residues. The CDR3 spells CASSLGQGSPEAFF. CDR3 coding DNA: TGCGCCAGCAGCTTGGGGCAGGGAAGCCCTGAAGCTTTCTTT.

The rearrangement joins TRBV7-8 to TRBJ1-4; 8 nucleotides match TRBD1. J gave up 8 bases and V 7 bases, and 18 bases lay outside the gene matches. Germline lookup yields CDR1 SGHVS and CDR2 FQNEAQ. This CDR3 has 17 amino acids. CDR3: CASTGPSGTGGREKLFF. In DNA, the CDR3 is TGTGCCAGCACTGGGCCCTCGGGGACAGGAGGACGGGAAAAACTGTTTTTT.

The rearrangement uses TRBV12-3 or TRBV12-4 and TRBJ2-5; 9 bases are shared with TRBD2. This CDR3 region has 14 residues. Trimming cost V 7 bases and J 3 bases; bases outside gene matches: 6. CDR3 region: CASTQASGKETQYF. The CDR3 region has the DNA TGTGCCAGCACCCAAGCTAGCGGGAAAGAGACCCAGTACTTC.

In its sample, this clonotype was seen a few times. The J gene is TRBJ2-5, the V gene TRBV15, with TRBD2 matching 7 bases. The last part of the DNA fits TRBJ2-7 better; the J call may be wrong. The CDR3 is 14 amino acids. Germline assignment: CDR1 LNHNV and CDR2 YYDKDF (reference sequence). This CDR3 reads CATSRGASGYEQYF. The CDR3 DNA reads TGTGCCACCAGCAGAGGGGCTAGCGGATACGAGCAGTACTTC.

DNA for the CDR3: TGTGCCAGCAGCCTTGAGACCAGCGGGCACAATGAGCAGTTCTTC. Protein product: CASSLETSGHNEQFF. The chain couples TRBV7-8 to TRBJ2-1; maybe TRBD2 (6 bases). Per the germline V gene, CDR1 is SGHVS and CDR2 is FQNEAQ. The CDR3 spans 15 residues. The V gene lost 5 bases and the J gene lost 5 bases, with 16 bases spanning the gap.

This clonotype turned up a few times. This chain uses TRBV12-3 or TRBV12-4 with TRBJ2-1, with D maybe TRBD2 (6 bases). This CDR3 is 15 amino acids long. Trimming took off 3 bases at V and 6 bases at J, with 15 bases between the two ends. CDR3 sequence reads: CASSFGTRIGNEQFF. DNA of the CDR3: TGTGCCAGCAGTTTCGGGACTCGGATCGGCAATGAGCAGTTCTTC.

The rearrangement links TRBV7-2 to TRBJ2-5; TRBD2 agrees at 10 bases. The J call is uncertain, as TRBJ2-7 better fits the DNA end. There are 17 residues in the CDR3. Germline assignment: CDR1 SGHTA and CDR2 FQGNSA. The CDR3 here is CASSSEPSGRVTYEQYF. CDR3 nucleotide sequence: TGTGCCAGCAGCTCCGAACCCAGCGGGAGGGTTACCTACGAGCAGTACTTC.

The chain couples TRBV12-3 or TRBV12-4 to TRBJ2-3; D is possibly TRBD2 (5 bases). This CDR3 region has 13 residues. V lost 8 bases, J lost 0 bases, and 9 bases lay in between. CDR3 in amino acids: CASARVSTDTQYF. CDR3 bases: TGTGCCAGCGCGAGGGTGAGCACAGATACGCAGTATTTT.

The table lists this clonotype with many counts. This chain links TRBV20-1 with TRBJ2-5, with D hard to call. This CDR3 has 15 amino acids. Germline V gene data show CDR1 as DFQATT and CDR2 as SNEGSKA (reference sequence). V was shortened by 0 bases and J by 5 bases, with 16 bases between the two germline ends. In DNA, the CDR3 is TGCAGTGCTAGAGATCCCAAGAGCCCTAAGGAGACCCAGTACTTC. Translation gives CSARDPKSPKETQYF.

J is TRBJ2-1 and V is TRBV20-1; 7 bases match TRBD2. CDR3 size: 15 residues. V lost 5 bases to trimming and J lost 1 base; unmatched junction nucleotides: 8. Per germline, CDR1 DFQATT and CDR2 SNEGSKA (reference sequence). CDR3 DNA: TGCAGTGCTGCTACTAGCGTTGGTTCCTACAATGAGCAGTTCTTC. Translating gives CSAATSVGSYNEQFF.

This clonotype was seen a few times. This chain connects TRBV7-9 to TRBJ1-5; D gene uncertain. Germline loops: CDR1 SEHNR, CDR2 FQNEAQ (reference sequence). The CDR3 runs to 14 residues. V was cut by 6 bases and J by 0 bases, with 9 bases left in between. CDR3 amino acids: CASSQDGSNQPQHF. In DNA form, the CDR3 reads TGTGCCAGCAGTCAAGACGGTAGCAATCAGCCCCAGCATTTT.

The rearrangement joins TRBV11-2 to TRBJ2-7; 7 bases agree with TRBD1. V lost 7 bases, J lost 5 bases, and 17 bases stayed unmatched. Germline V CDR1 and CDR2: SGHAT, FQNNGV. The CDR3 totals 16 residues. Here the CDR3 reads CASTLKGASGRHEQYF. Here the CDR3 DNA reads TGTGCCAGCACCCTAAAGGGGGCCTCTGGTCGTCACGAGCAGTACTTC.

The chain carries TRBV2 and TRBJ1-2; the match to TRBD1 covers 8 bases. The junction had 3 bases not matched to a gene; V was cut back by 6 bases and J by 3 bases. The CDR3 sequence is 13 residues long. Germline V lookup: CDR1 SNHLY, CDR2 FYNNEI. This chain's CDR3 is CASRTTGDYGYTF. The CDR3 bases are TGTGCCAGCAGGACGACAGGGGACTATGGCTACACCTTC.

This sequence joins TRBV5-1 and TRBJ2-7; 8 bases are a match to TRBD2. Germline V gene sequence: CDR1 SGHRS, CDR2 YFSETQ. V dropped 0 bases and J dropped 6; count of bases not matched to a gene: 5. The CDR3 has 14 residues. CDR3 amino acids: CASSLDWLAGEQYF. The CDR3 region has the DNA TGCGCCAGCAGCTTGGATTGGCTAGCGGGCGAGCAGTACTTC.

The chain is built from TRBV7-2 and TRBJ2-7, with unresolved D. There are 16 residues in the CDR3. In germline, CDR1 is SGHTA, CDR2 FQGNSA. Trimming took 5 bases from V and 2 from J, leaving 19 bases between them. As DNA, the CDR3 is TGTGCCAGCAGCCCAAACTCGGTGGGCTCAGCCTACGAGCAGTACTTC. Protein sequence: CASSPNSVGSAYEQYF.

The V and J genes are TRBV11-2 and TRBJ2-7; 10 bases are shared with TRBD2. The CDR3 is 18 residues long. CDR1 is SGHAT, CDR2 FQNNGV, per germline. V lost 5 bases to trimming and J lost 4 bases; unmatched junction nucleotides: 17. The CDR3 DNA reads TGTGCCAGCAGCCGACGGCCTAACCAAGCGGGAGGGCCTTACGAGCAGTACTTC. It is translated as CASSRRPNQAGGPYEQYF.